This T cell receptor (beta chain) is drawn from a study of blood T cell repertoires in COVID-19. At the level of the study: There were acute and convalescent COVID-19 samples, and they came from the United States, Italy and Spain.

Assay: immunoSEQ multiplex PCR; the TCRdb copy retains only in-frame clones and omits some. This sample yields 30,000 to 40,000 clones, of which 87% are seen a single time; about 1.9% belongs to the top ten. Trimming at V came to 4 bases and at J to 1 base, leaving 2 bases not matched to a gene. This CDR3 is 14 amino acids long. Germline assignment: CDR1 SEHNR and CDR2 FQNEAQ (reference sequence). The rearrangement links TRBV7-9 to TRBJ2-3; 7 bases line up with TRBD2. The sequence derives from a man aged 50-60 years with active or convalescent COVID-19. The sequenced sample was peripheral blood. The CDR3: CASSSSGRTDTQYF. CDR3 DNA sequence: TGTGCCAGCAGCTCTAGCGGTCGCACAGATACGCAGTATTTT.